A selection of T cell receptor beta chains follows, all from one sample in a study of beta chain features in type 1 diabetes. Sequencing used immunoSEQ multiplex PCR; TCRdb keeps in-frame clones, though not all of them. Among roughly 140,000 clones listed, about 7% were seen once. The specimen sequenced was central memory CD4+ T cells from blood. These receptor sequences come from a woman aged 25 to 39 in good health. The CDR3 runs from the conserved cysteine through the conserved F or W. Each record gives: CDR3 DNA, CDR3 protein, clone size, J gene, D gene, V gene. D genes are given only for firm matches. The size of a clone is reported for some rows only, either as once, few or many, or as a class for expanded clones.

cdr3_nt: TGTGCCAGCAGCGTAGGGGACAGAAGCACAGATACGCAGTATTTT
cdr3_aa: CASSVGDRSTDTQYF
clone_size: .
j_call: TRBJ2-3
d_call: TRBD1
v_call: TRBV9

cdr3_nt: TGTGCCACCTCCTGGGCGGGAGGGTACCAAGAGACCCAGTACTTC
cdr3_aa: CATSWAGGYQETQYF
clone_size: .
j_call: TRBJ2-5
d_call: TRBD2
v_call: TRBV2

cdr3_nt: TGCGCCAGCAGCTTGGACTTTTCCTACGAGCAGTACTTC
cdr3_aa: CASSLDFSYEQYF
clone_size: .
j_call: TRBJ2-7
d_call: .
v_call: TRBV5-1

cdr3_nt: TGTGCCAGCTCACCAGACAGGGCCCTTCGAAGGCACGAGCAGTACTTC
cdr3_aa: CASSPDRALRRHEQYF
clone_size: .
j_call: TRBJ2-7
d_call: TRBD1
v_call: TRBV18

cdr3_nt: TGCGCCAGCAGCGTGGGTCAGGGAGGTGAAAAACTGTTTTTT
cdr3_aa: CASSVGQGGEKLFF
clone_size: .
j_call: TRBJ1-4
d_call: .
v_call: TRBV5-1

cdr3_nt: TGTGCCAGCTCCGAATTACAGGGGAACGAGCAGTACTTC
cdr3_aa: CASSELQGNEQYF
clone_size: many
j_call: TRBJ2-7
d_call: TRBD1
v_call: TRBV18

cdr3_nt: TGTGCCAGCAGCTCCGGGGAGACCCAGTACTTC
cdr3_aa: CASSSGETQYF
clone_size: .
j_call: TRBJ2-5
d_call: .
v_call: TRBV7-2

cdr3_nt: TGTGCCAGCAGCCCGCGGGTTGCCGAGCAGTACTTC
cdr3_aa: CASSPRVAEQYF
clone_size: few
j_call: TRBJ2-7
d_call: .
v_call: TRBV7-4

cdr3_nt: TGTGCCAGCAGACAACAGGGCACTGAAGCTTTCTTT
cdr3_aa: CASRQQGTEAFF
clone_size: .
j_call: TRBJ1-1
d_call: .
v_call: TRBV7-2

cdr3_nt: TGTGCCAGCAGCGAAAGCCGGACTAGCGGTTACAATGAGCAGTTCTTC
cdr3_aa: CASSESRTSGYNEQFF
clone_size: few
j_call: TRBJ2-1
d_call: TRBD2
v_call: TRBV11-2

cdr3_nt: TGCGCCAGCAGCCAAACCCCGACTAGCGGGAGTATCTATGAGCAGTTCTTC
cdr3_aa: CASSQTPTSGSIYEQFF
clone_size: few
j_call: TRBJ2-1
d_call: TRBD2
v_call: TRBV4-1

cdr3_nt: TGTGCCTGGAGGACAGGGCAAACCGGGGAGCTGTTTTTT
cdr3_aa: CAWRTGQTGELFF
clone_size: few
j_call: TRBJ2-2
d_call: TRBD1
v_call: TRBV30

cdr3_nt: TGTGCCAGCAGTTTAGCGGCAGTGAGCAATCAGCCCCAGCATTTT
cdr3_aa: CASSLAAVSNQPQHF
clone_size: few
j_call: TRBJ1-5
d_call: .
v_call: TRBV28

cdr3_nt: TGTGCCAGCAGCCGTACAGGCACTACCAACACCGGGGAGCTGTTTTTT
cdr3_aa: CASSRTGTTNTGELFF
clone_size: .
j_call: TRBJ2-2
d_call: .
v_call: TRBV7-2

cdr3_nt: TGCGCCAGCGCCTCGGCGGGCTCCAGCTCCTACAATGAGCAGTTCTTC
cdr3_aa: CASASAGSSSYNEQFF
clone_size: .
j_call: TRBJ2-1
d_call: .
v_call: TRBV4-3

cdr3_nt: TGTGCCAGCAGCTATAGCTATCTTTCAGATGAGCAGTTCTTC
cdr3_aa: CASSYSYLSDEQFF
clone_size: once
j_call: TRBJ2-1
d_call: .
v_call: TRBV7-2

cdr3_nt: TGTGCCAGCTCACCGTCCGGGCAGGGGGCTGGGACTGAAGCTTTCTTT
cdr3_aa: CASSPSGQGAGTEAFF
clone_size: .
j_call: TRBJ1-1
d_call: TRBD1
v_call: TRBV18